This T cell receptor beta chain came from a study of CD49a tissue-resident CD8 T cells in human skin (dated by TCRdb to between 2016 and 2019). For context, the study as a whole: The study looked at subsets of tissue-resident memory CD8+ T cells in human skin, with the subsets defined by expression of CD49a, CD69 and CD103.

Library preparation used the immunoSEQ multiplex PCR assay. The original methods were these. Frequencies of TCR V beta family usage were compared among the sorted CD8+ T cell populations from blood, dermis and epidermis. TCRdb mirrors the immuneACCESS table, restricted to in-frame sequences. Some clones are absent from its copies; in checked studies, under half trace to an unresolved V gene, and the reason for the others is unknown. V and J calls and clone size come straight from that table; D and trimming were deduced from the DNA. The sample includes some 250 clones, with approximately 92% observed a single time. The top ten clones comprise around 28% of the sample. The cysteine opens and the phenylalanine closes a CDR3 of 15 amino acids. The retained sequence is limited to the CDR3, 45 bases, with the frame set at the first base. Germline trimming amounts to 2 bases on V and 3 bases on J, with 7 as the count of junction bases outside the gene matches. The germline V gene provides CDR1 MNHNS and CDR2 SASEGT.

For roughly five healthy donors, sorted CD8+ T cells taken from blood, dermis and epidermis had their TCR beta CDR3 regions analysed. All TCR-sequenced donors were healthy individuals, and each provided both blood and skin samples. Before TCR beta sequencing, CD8+ T cell populations were isolated by sorting. Skin was separated into dermal and epidermal compartments before T cells were analysed. Comment on this clone: Its binding antigen is unknown. Qualities for individual bases were not recorded, and no much larger clone is one base off.

The sequenced material came from CD103+ CD49a- CD8+ T cells sorted from skin epidermis. This sequence was found in a human donor in good health. The chain is assembled from TRBV6-1 and TRBJ2-7; 7 central bases correspond to TRBD1. The nucleotide sequence reads TGTGCCAGCAGTGAAAAGGGGGCAGGGGGCTACGAGCAGTACTTC. This translates into CASSEKGAGGYEQYF.